This T cell receptor (beta chain) was identified during a study of Tregs in tolerant kidney transplant recipients. Study as a whole: Recipients received nonmyeloablative bone marrow transplants from related graft donors, with transient mixed chimerism. Study-level points and caveats: The small number of patients limits these findings pending further validation. Changing PCR primers prevented nucleotide comparison between some patients' samples.

For this clone: Its antigen remains unidentified.

Some clones are missing from TCRdb's copy, which holds only in-frame ones; the method was immunoSEQ multiplex PCR. The sample lists about 94,000 clones, 93% occurring once. V shed 5 bases and J shed 2 bases, with 15 bases lying between them. The CDR3 has 15 residues. CDR1 and CDR2 from the germline V gene are LNHDA and SQIVND (reference sequence). This TCR was sampled from a human donor who received a combined kidney and bone marrow transplant. This chain connects TRBV19 to TRBJ2-5; tentatively, D is TRBD1 (6 bases). The input for sequencing was CD4+ T cells from blood, taken before the transplant. The CDR3 sequence is CASSVTGTPQETQYF. DNA of the CDR3: TGTGCCAGTAGTGTTACCGGGACACCTCAAGAGACCCAGTACTTC.